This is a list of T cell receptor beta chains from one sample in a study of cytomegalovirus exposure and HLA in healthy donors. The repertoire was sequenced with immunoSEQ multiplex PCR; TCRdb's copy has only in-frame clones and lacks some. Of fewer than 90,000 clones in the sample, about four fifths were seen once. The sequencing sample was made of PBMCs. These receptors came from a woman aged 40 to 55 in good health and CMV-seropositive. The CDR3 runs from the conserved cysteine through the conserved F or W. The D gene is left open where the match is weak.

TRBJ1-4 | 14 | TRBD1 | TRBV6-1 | CASSGTGGISKLFF
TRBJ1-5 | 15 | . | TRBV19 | CASTHGPQEGQPQHF
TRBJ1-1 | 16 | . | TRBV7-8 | CASNPLSGFRNTEAFF
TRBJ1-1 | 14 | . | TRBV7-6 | CASSSGLMNTEAFF
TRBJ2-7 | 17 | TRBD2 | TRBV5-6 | CASSLRGLAASFYEQYF
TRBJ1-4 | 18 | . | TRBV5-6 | CASSSYRVRGATNEKLFF
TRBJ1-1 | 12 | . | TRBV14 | CASSQVSHEAFF
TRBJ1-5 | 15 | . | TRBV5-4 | CASRKGDGINQPQHF
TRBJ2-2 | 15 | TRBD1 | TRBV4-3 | CASSNSRGHDGELFF
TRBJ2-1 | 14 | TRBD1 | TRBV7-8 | CASSSILQGDEQFF
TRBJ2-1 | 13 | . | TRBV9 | CASRRDFDNEQFF
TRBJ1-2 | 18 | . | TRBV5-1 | CASSPTRPVGEWNYGYTF
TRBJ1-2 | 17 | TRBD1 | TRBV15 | CATSGGQVLFSNYGYTF
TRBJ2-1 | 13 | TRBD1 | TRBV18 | CASSPGTVAEQFF
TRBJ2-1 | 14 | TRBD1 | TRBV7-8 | CASSLTTGRNEQFF
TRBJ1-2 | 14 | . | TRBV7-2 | CASSLVVQVGGYTF
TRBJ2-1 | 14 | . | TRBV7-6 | CASSLAGAHNEQFF
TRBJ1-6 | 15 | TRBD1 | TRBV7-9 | CASSGRTGESAPLHF